This T cell receptor (beta chain) was documented in a study of control samples from healthy donors and cancer patients (dated by TCRdb to 2020 to 2021). The CDR3 runs 13 residues from the cysteine to the phenylalanine. Of all the DNA, just the CDR3 is kept, 39 bases in frame from base 1. CDR1 and CDR2, per the germline V gene (reference sequence), are PRHDT and FYEKMQ. V gives up 10 bases and J gives up 3 bases, and the segment between their germline ends measures 16 bases. The library was made by the immunoSEQ multiplex PCR assay. Not all clones reach the TCRdb copy of this immuneACCESS table, which keeps in-frame sequences only. Checked studies attribute under half of the gap to unresolved V genes and leave the rest unexplained. Within this sample are 20,000 to 30,000 clones, with roughly 93% of them counted one time only. The ten top clones hold around an eighth of the sample. About this clone itself: Which antigen it targets is not known. No much larger clone exists at a distance of one base, and base qualities are not known.

The rearranged segments are TRBV13 and TRBJ2-7; the D segment could be TRBD2, given 7 matching bases. Sequenced sample: PBMCs. The sequence was obtained from a man in his forties or fifties with lung cancer. The CDR3 protein sequence reads: CAITGGPLYEQYF. Read as DNA, the sequence is TGTGCCATCACCGGGGGGCCGCTCTACGAGCAGTACTTC.